The sample holds a few counts of the clone carrying this T cell receptor beta chain. Its antigen is currently unknown. The data belong to a study of human T cells and chemical hapten exposure. Study summary: The study traced per-sample TCR yield variation mainly to small differences in pooled library volumes.

TCRdb called the RACE reads again in MiXCR, with one record for every CDR3 protein. This sample carries about 80,000 distinct CDR3 sequences, approximately 8.6% of them seen once, and the ten largest clones take 1.7%. Findings and caveats of the study: Following DPC sensitization, TCRs present above 1 in 1000 frequency showed no change.

Time point here: healthy volunteer bleed at 6 weeks. The authors' total RNA extraction used unfractionated whole blood. The sequenced material came from whole blood. This TCR derives from a female donor in good health. Some clones in this sample may be carry-over from other donors' samples.

The CDR3 loop is CASSGIDRGAGELFF. The CDR3 region has the DNA TGTGCCAGCAGTGGTATAGACAGGGGTGCCGGGGAGCTGTTTTTT. The chain combines TRBV25-1 with TRBJ2-2, with 8 bases that match TRBD1. V lost 4 bases and J lost 6; bases outside the gene matches: 7. In germline, CDR1 is MGHDK, CDR2 SYGVNS. The CDR3 extends over 15 amino acids.